This T cell receptor beta chain was profiled in a study of blood T cell repertoires in COVID-19. The wider study: Collection of acute and convalescent COVID-19 samples took place in the United States, Italy and Spain. In each case, the material was cDNA or gDNA derived from T cells, B-cell-depleted T cells, or PBMCs.

Authors' methods: Reference gene primer amplification yielded estimated nucleated cell counts. The data were produced by immunoSEQ multiplex PCR, yet TCRdb's version contains in-frame clones alone and is incomplete. Clone size and V and J calls were adopted from that table, with D and trimming inferred from the DNA. Of roughly 100,000 clones in the sample, around nine tenths were seen once. This CDR3 is built from 16 residues. Germline V lookup: CDR1 MNHEY, CDR2 SVGAGI. V was pared by 4 bases and J by 6 bases, with 19 bases between. The chain combines TRBV6-5 with TRBJ2-1, with D perhaps TRBD1 (7 bases). The material sequenced was peripheral blood. This clonotype was sampled from an elderly woman in a cohort sampled during active COVID-19. The chain's CDR3 is CASSSGAGQTFNEQFF. Written as DNA, the CDR3 is TGTGCCAGCAGTTCCGGCGCGGGACAGACATTCAATGAGCAGTTCTTC.